Reported below is one T cell receptor beta chain. What antigen it recognizes has not been identified. Base qualities were left out, and no much larger clone turns up one base away. V is pruned by 5 bases and J by 2 bases, leaving 9 bases of the junction without a gene match. The germline V gene (reference sequence) yields MNHEY for CDR1 and SMNVEV for CDR2. The CDR3, cysteine through phenylalanine, is 16 amino acids long. The DNA shown is the 48-base CDR3, in frame from base 1. The data derive from a study of CD4 T cells in relation to SARS-CoV-2 and coronaviruses (dated by TCRdb to 2020 to 2022). Regarding the study in general: HLA restriction was mapped for shared crossreactive spike epitopes using patient-derived lymphoblastoid cell lines. Samples from three pre-COVID donors and the naive versus memory experiments were sequenced with the Adaptive Biotechnologies TCR-sequencing kit; other data were Illumina-based. For other donors in the study, expansion assays were sequenced with a different, Illumina-based TCR-beta assay. The study assessed, at the TCR clonotype level, memory CD4+ T cell crossreactivity between SARS-CoV-2 and common cold coronavirus spike proteins. The study at large found these results: Sequencing of naive versus memory cells indicated that the assay detects memory recall responses, not primary responses primed during culture. Crossreactivity analysis was centred on spike protein, so crossreactivity against other viral proteins was not assessed. Small numbers of patients and of tested TCRs were a limitation of the study. Compared with monoreactive clones, crossreactive clones had significantly weaker SARS-CoV-2-driven expansion, a result consistent with antigenic imprinting. No donor contributed both pre-pandemic and post-infection samples, which limited tracing the source of pre-existing responses. Around three fifths of donors had memory CD4+ clonotypes that crossrecognized SARS-CoV-2 and at least one common cold coronavirus spike.

CD4+ T cells from unexposed donors were collected before the COVID-19 pandemic (2011-2018). To separate naive from memory CD4+ T cells, cryopreserved PBMCs first underwent CD4 enrichment and then EasySep naive CD4+ T cell enrichment. The leukapheresis product for the unexposed donors was obtained through commercial purchase. PBMCs were isolated from leukapheresis product or whole blood by Ficoll-Paque PLUS gradient centrifugation. PBMCs were either cryopreserved at -140 degrees C or used fresh in the expansion assay. The QIAamp Micro DNA Kit was used to extract genomic DNA from the CD4+ T cells. DNA from uncultured naive and memory CD4+ T cells underwent immunoSEQ TCR-beta sequencing at deep resolution. Regarding the original processing steps: During preprocessing, nonproductive sequences were discarded, as were any CDR3s that did not begin with C, did not end with F or W, or were shorter than 7 amino acids. Cultured and uncultured naive and memory CD4+ repertoires were searched for previously identified spike- and CEF-reactive CDR3s. Pairwise Levenshtein distance, computed with the stringdist R package after three terminal residues were trimmed from each end, was used as the measure of CDR3 homology. TCRdb limited this immuneACCESS table to in-frame rearrangements with V and J called. A share of clones is missing; checked studies link under half to unresolved V genes, and the rest is unexplained. V and J calls and clone size are as listed in that table; D and trimming were resolved from the DNA. For this sample there are some 64,000 clones; around 93% appear just once. The ten largest clones capture about 0.14% of the sample.

The sequencing input was naive CD4+ T cells from PBMCs. The sample's cell subset or site label is to be understood as: naive CD4+ T cells isolated by negative enrichment. The TCR comes from a human donor in good health. The chain couples TRBV27 to TRBJ2-7, with 10 junctional bases fitting TRBD1. The CDR3 reads as follows: CASSLGPGQGPYEQYF. The DNA sequence reads TGTGCCAGCAGTCTCGGGCCGGGACAGGGGCCCTACGAGCAGTACTTC.